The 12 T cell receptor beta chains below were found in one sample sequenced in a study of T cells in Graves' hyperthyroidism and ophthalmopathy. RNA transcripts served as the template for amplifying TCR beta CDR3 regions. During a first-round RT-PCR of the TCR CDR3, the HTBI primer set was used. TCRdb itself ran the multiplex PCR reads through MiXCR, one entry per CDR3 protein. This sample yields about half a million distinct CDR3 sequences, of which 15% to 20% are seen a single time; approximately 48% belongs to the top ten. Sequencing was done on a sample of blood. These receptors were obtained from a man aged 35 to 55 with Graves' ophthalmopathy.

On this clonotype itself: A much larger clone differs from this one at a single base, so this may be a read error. As DNA, the CDR3 is TGTGCCAGCGGCGGATCCGGGACTAGCATCCACGAGCAGTACTTC. Translating it yields CASGGSGTSIHEQYF. The chain joins TRBV7-9 to TRBJ2-7; 9 bases match TRBD2. The CDR3 spans 15 residues. V lost 8 bases to trimming and J lost 5 bases; unmatched junction nucleotides: 13. Germline CDR1 is SEHNR and CDR2 is FQNEAQ (reference sequence).

DNA for the CDR3: TGTGCCAGCTCACGGGGCAGGGAATCTATTGAAGCTTTCTTT. Encoded protein: CASSRGRESIEAFF. The chain carries TRBV18 and TRBJ1-1, with a weak D call TRBD1 (5 bases). In germline, CDR1 is KGHSH, CDR2 LQKENI. The CDR3 loop spans 14 amino acids. V was shortened by 4 bases and J by 7 bases, with 16 bases between the two germline ends.

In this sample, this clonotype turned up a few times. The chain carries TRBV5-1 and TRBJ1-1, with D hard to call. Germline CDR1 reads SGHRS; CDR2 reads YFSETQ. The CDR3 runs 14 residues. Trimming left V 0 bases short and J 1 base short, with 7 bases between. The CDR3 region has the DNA TGCGCCAGCAGCTTGGAGGAGAGGAACACTGAAGCTTTCTTT. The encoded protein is CASSLEERNTEAFF.

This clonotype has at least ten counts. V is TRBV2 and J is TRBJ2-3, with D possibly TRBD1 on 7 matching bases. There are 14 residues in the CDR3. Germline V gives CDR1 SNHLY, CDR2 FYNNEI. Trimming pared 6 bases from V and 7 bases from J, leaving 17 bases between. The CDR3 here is CASRQGGDDYTQYF. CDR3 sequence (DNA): TGTGCCAGCAGGCAGGGGGGAGACGACTATACGCAGTATTTT.

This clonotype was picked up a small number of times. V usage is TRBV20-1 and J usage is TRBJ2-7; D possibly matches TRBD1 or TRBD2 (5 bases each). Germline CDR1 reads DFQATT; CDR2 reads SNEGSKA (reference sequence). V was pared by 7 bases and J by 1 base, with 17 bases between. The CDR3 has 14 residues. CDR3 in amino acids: CSVSGGGPSYEQYF. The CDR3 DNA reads TGCAGTGTCAGTGGTGGGGGTCCTTCCTACGAGCAGTACTTC.

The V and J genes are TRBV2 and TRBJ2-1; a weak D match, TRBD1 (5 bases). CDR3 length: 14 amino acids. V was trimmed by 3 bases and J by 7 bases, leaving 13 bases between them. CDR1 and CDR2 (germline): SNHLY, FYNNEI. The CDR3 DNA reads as TGTGCCAGCAGTGACCAGACGAAGGGGAATGAGCAGTTCTTC. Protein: CASSDQTKGNEQFF.

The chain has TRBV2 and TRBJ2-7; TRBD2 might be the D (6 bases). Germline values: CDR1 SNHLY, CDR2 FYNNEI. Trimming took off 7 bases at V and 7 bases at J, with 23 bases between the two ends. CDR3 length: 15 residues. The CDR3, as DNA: TGTGCCAGCACTATGGGGGGACGCCTCACGGGAGAGCAGTACTTC. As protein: CASTMGGRLTGEQYF.

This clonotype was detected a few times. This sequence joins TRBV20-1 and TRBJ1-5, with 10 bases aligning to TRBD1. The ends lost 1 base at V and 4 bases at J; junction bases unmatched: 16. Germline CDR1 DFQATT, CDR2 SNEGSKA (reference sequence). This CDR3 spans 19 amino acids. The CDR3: CSARANFRTGGLGNQPQHF. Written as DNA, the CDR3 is TGCAGTGCTAGAGCTAATTTTCGGACAGGGGGTTTGGGAAATCAGCCCCAGCATTTT.

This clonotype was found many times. The CDR3 region is CASIRRRGTAVMNTEAFF. CDR3 coding DNA: TGTGCCAGCATCCGTCGGCGAGGGACCGCGGTGATGAACACTGAAGCTTTCTTT. The rearrangement joins TRBV11-2 to TRBJ1-1; D might be TRBD1 (5 bases). Trimming took off 7 bases at V and 0 bases at J, with 24 bases between the two ends. The germline V gene has CDR1 SGHAT and CDR2 FQNNGV. This CDR3 spans 18 amino acids. The full variable domain, its missing parts supplied by reference TRBV11-2 and TRBJ1-1, is EAGVAQSPRYKIIEKRQSVAFWCNPISGHATLYWYQQILGQGPKLLIQFQNNGVVDDSQLPKDRFSAERLKGVDSTLKIQPAKLEDSAVYLCASIRRRGTAVMNTEAFFGQGTRLTVV.

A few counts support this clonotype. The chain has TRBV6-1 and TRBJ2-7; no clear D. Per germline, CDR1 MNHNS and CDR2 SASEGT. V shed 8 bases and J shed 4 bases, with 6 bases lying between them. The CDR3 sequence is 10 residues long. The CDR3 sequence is CASATYEQYF. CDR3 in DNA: TGTGCCAGCGCCACATACGAGCAGTACTTC.

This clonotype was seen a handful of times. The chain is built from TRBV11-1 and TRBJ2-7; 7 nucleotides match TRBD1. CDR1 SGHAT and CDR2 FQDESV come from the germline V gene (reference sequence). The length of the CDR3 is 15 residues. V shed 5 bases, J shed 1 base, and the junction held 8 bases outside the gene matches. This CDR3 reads CASSPTGVRSYEQYF. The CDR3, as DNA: TGTGCCAGCAGCCCAACAGGGGTAAGGTCCTACGAGCAGTACTTC.

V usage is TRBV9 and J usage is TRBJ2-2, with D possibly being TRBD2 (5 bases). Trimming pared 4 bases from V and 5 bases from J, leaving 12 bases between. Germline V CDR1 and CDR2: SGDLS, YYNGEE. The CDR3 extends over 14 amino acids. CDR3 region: CASSFSAETGELFF. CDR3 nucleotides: TGTGCCAGCAGCTTTTCAGCGGAAACCGGGGAGCTGTTTTTT.